This entry concerns a single TCR beta chain. This clone was detected a few times. Its antigen remains unidentified. No per-base quality is available; no much larger clone lies one base away. The cohort was made up of under 800 healthy bone marrow donors. All cohort members were sampled while nominally healthy, although unrecorded immune exposures were likely present. The donor was CMV seropositive and was included in the group of 250 to 300 seropositive cohort members. A peripheral blood sample was collected from each donor, and TCR beta sequencing was performed on peripheral blood mononuclear cells. The Qiagen DNeasy Blood Extraction Kit was used to extract genomic DNA from the blood cell samples. This sample is part of a study of cytomegalovirus exposure and HLA in healthy donors (dated by TCRdb to about 2017). Turning to the overall study: An earlier analysis of around 600 of the donors reported 250 to 350 Gb of sequence data and some 100 million unique TCR beta sequences from 150 million to 200 million T cells. Several DR-DQ haplotypes were treated as single units for association and clustering because of strong linkage in the cohort. The study aimed to test whether signatures of past pathogen exposure could be identified by cataloging public T cell receptors. A separate validation cohort of 100 to 150 different subjects was used in addition to the approximately 670-subject first cohort. Donor age, sex, ethnicity and CMV serostatus were compiled together with the repertoire data. Among roughly 400 genotyped donors of the cohort, an average of roughly 230,000 unique TCR beta nucleotide sequences was sequenced per donor, of which about 18% were non-productive. The study combined high-throughput TCR immunosequencing, statistical association of individual TCRs with disease status, and machine learning to predict cytomegalovirus infection status. An early release covering more than 500 HLA-typed donors comprised about 320 gigabases of sequencing data and 85 million to 100 million unique TCR sequences. The number of typed donors differed by locus: about 620-630 for A, B, C, DRB1 and DQB1; 522 for DQA1; roughly 600 for DPA1; and about 450 for DPB1. To study patterns of TCR occurrence, a later analysis re-analyzed previously published TCR beta repertoires from 600 to 750 donors and added high-resolution HLA genotyping. The later analysis used no new phenotypic data to find candidate immune exposures, relying instead on TCR beta sequences and their occurrence across donors. HLA typing included class I and class II loci at four-digit resolution. Using immunosequencing, the study profiled T cell repertoires from about 650 subjects and related those repertoires to cytomegalovirus serostatus. All discovery cohort repertoires had been generated using a single sequencing platform. To decide whether each TCR beta V gene segment behaved as functional or pseudogenic, an earlier analysis of approximately 600 of the donors relied on high-throughput TCR beta sequencing. Of the roughly 420 genotyped donors, less than 90% were placed in the genetic ancestry cluster associated with self-reported Caucasian donors. In a later genetic analysis, genome-wide SNP genotypes for about three fifths of the roughly 670 donors were used, and that subset was treated as a discovery cohort.

The method behind the library was the immunoSEQ multiplex PCR assay. For the multiplex PCR, a mixture combining 60 forward primers for TCR Vbeta segments and 13 reverse primers for TCR Jbeta segments was used. The CDR3 region of rearranged TCR beta genes was amplified from genomic DNA with a multiplex PCR assay. On the Illumina HiSeq System, the amplified TCR beta libraries were sequenced as 87-base-pair reads. The authors' analysis ran thus. A later analysis counted 65 million to 90 million unique TCR beta chains across the 700 or so repertoires, and around 9.9 million of these chains were shared by at least two donors. Raw reads were error-corrected and collapsed into unique sequences with a nearest-neighbor algorithm that merged closely related sequences to remove PCR and sequencing errors. Alignment of CDR3 sequences to IMGT reference sequences was used to assign V, D and J gene segments. For a sequence to be retained, a match of at least six nucleotides to both a V gene segment and a J gene segment was required. A rearrangement counted as productive if the CDR3 had no stop codons and remained in frame with V and J, and every other rearrangement counted as non-productive. Following IMGT convention, CDR3 was defined as the stretch from the second conserved V-encoded cysteine up to the conserved J-encoded phenylalanine. The earlier analysis of about 640 of the donors excluded any sequence lacking an unambiguous match to a single V gene segment. An earlier analysis of about 600 of the donors called V segments functional above 56.7% productive rearrangements and segregating when the between-donor standard deviation exceeded 5%. To diagnose cytomegalovirus status from the catalog of TCR beta chain sequences, a statistical classification framework was built. V and J gene assignment, in a later analysis, came from comparing TCR nucleotide sequences with IMGT/GENE-DB human TR gene sequences. A later analysis assigned CDR3 sequences and most-parsimonious VDJ recombination scenarios with the TCRdist pipeline. In a later analysis, each TCR beta chain was defined by its CDR3 amino acid sequence together with its V-gene family, and reads without a unique V-gene family were excluded. As a way to deal with suspected cross-contamination and a sequencing artifact, a later analysis dropped nearly 600 nucleotide sequences that were highly shared and had low generation probability. In a later analysis, a clonal expansion index for each public chain was calculated from normalized within-repertoire ranks of inferred template counts. Generation probabilities in a later analysis came from a VDJ recombination model fitted to out-of-frame rearrangements, and those results were checked against IGoR. A later analysis scored TCR-TCR, TCR-HLA and TCR-CMV co-occurrence with hypergeometric tests, applying a repertoire-size bias correction to TCR pairs. To estimate false discovery rates, a later analysis permuted the HLA or CMV assignments 20 times. In a later analysis, co-occurring TCRs were grouped using DBSCAN, and TCRdist sequence similarity was added for clustering within HLA-allele-positive subsets. Repertoires with fewer than 30,000 or more than 120,000 public chains were left out of co-occurrence clustering, as were about 5 repertoires with anomalous nucleotide sharing. In TCRdb, the immuneACCESS table is reduced to in-frame sequences with V and J assigned. These tables do not hold every clone; where another copy was compared, an unresolved V gene accounts for under half, and the others remain unexplained. Clone size and V and J calls were adopted from that table, with D and trimming inferred from the DNA. The sample profile shows about 69,000 clones; around 74% of them were found once. 8.5% to 14% of the sample belongs to the ten largest clones.

The study at large found these results: For the cohort, immune exposure information was limited to CMV serostatus. Because counts were too low, 15 to 20 rarely observed V segments, including chromosome 9 orphons, were excluded from the earlier analysis of several hundred of the donors. According to a later analysis, most CMV-associated TCR beta chains appeared to be HLA-restricted, and the HLA associations seemed to be driven largely by CMV exposure. The authors suggested that the approach could potentially be extended to other disease states and immunological phenotypes. A further reported finding was that TCR beta sequences accurately predicted the HLA-A and HLA-B alleles for most subjects in the first cohort. Compared with the roughly 600-donor mean, donors in an Asian-associated ancestry cluster had fewer N-insertions in productive TCRs, according to a later genetic analysis. A later analysis associated 15,000 to 20,000 TCR beta sequences with specific HLA alleles at a false discovery rate of 0.05. Linkage disequilibrium might explain the correlated functional status among segregating V segments, but an unknown experimental factor could not be ruled out. According to a later analysis, parvovirus B19, influenza, CMV and Epstein-Barr virus appeared linked to several top co-occurrence clusters. Presence/absence analyses assumed roughly uniform sequencing depth across donors, an assumption that may not hold. Across donors, most TCR sequences were observed very rarely, whereas some public TCRs were present in many individuals. The cohort was sequenced for TCR beta chains only, and without alpha or paired-chain data the features that could be detected were limited. Because some donors lacked HLA typing at each locus, the association tests relied only on the typed subset. When HLA alleles, especially DR and DQ, strongly co-occurred, attributing TCR associations to individual alleles was difficult. In an earlier analysis of approximately 590 of the donors, most TCR beta V segments were observed in productive rearrangements about 87% or about 30% of the time, broadly matching IMGT annotations. A later analysis found that HLA-associated TCR beta chains were more clonally expanded and had lower generation probabilities than equally common non-associated chains. In vitro tests confirmed that three of the cytomegalovirus-associated TCR beta chains recognize cytomegalovirus antigens. In the study, 164 TCR beta chains were listed as associated with cytomegalovirus. According to a later analysis, TCR association rates differed among HLA loci, with DRB1 alleles showing the most associated TCRs and HLA-C alleles showing the fewest. In both the original and validation cohorts, the classifier was reported to diagnose cytomegalovirus status with high specificity and sensitivity. An association between a missense DCLRE1C variant and V-gene and J-gene trimming of TCR beta chains was found in a later genetic analysis and replicated in an independent cohort. A group of highly shared sequence variants was considered likely to be a technical artifact of the sequencing pipeline.

The receptor's source is a woman aged 55-70 years in good health and CMV-seropositive. The sequencing input was PBMCs.

The nucleotide sequence is given as TGTGCCAGCAGAAGGGGGCTCGGGTATGAAAAACTGTTTTTT. It specifies CASRRGLGYEKLFF. The sequence is built from TRBV6-5 and TRBJ1-4, and 7 junctional nucleotides match TRBD1. Taken from the germline V gene, the CDR1 and CDR2 loops are MNHEY and SVGAGI. Relative to germline, V is missing 6 bases and J is missing 6 bases, with 7 bases of the junction outside any gene match. The CDR3 has 14 amino acids, counting the end cysteine and phenylalanine. CDR3 DNA only is kept here, 42 bases in frame from base 1.